The TCR beta chain under discussion was sequenced for a study of cytomegalovirus exposure and HLA in healthy donors. Findings and limits, study-wide: Several top significant clusters appeared, in a later analysis, to be linked to common viral pathogens.

In the PCR, 60 Vbeta and 13 Jbeta primers were used. TCRdb keeps only in-frame clones here, not all; method: immunoSEQ multiplex PCR. The table records fewer than 200,000 clones, 82% of them present only once. Regarding this clone: The antigen is not known.

Per germline, CDR1 SGHDT and CDR2 YYEEEE. The junction had 3 bases not matched to a gene; V was cut back by 2 bases and J by 0 bases. This CDR3 contains 15 residues. The chain couples TRBV5-6 to TRBJ2-3; 7 positions match TRBD1. This TCR came from a male donor in good health and CMV-seronegative. The sequenced sample consisted of PBMCs. CDR3 region: CASSFDRASTDTQYF. For the CDR3, the DNA is TGTGCCAGCAGCTTCGACAGGGCGAGCACAGATACGCAGTATTTT.